These T cell receptor beta chains were read from a single sample in a study of beta chain features in type 1 diabetes. Sequencing was performed with immunoSEQ multiplex PCR; in TCRdb, only in-frame clones are kept and a portion is missing. Of about 270,000 clones listed, roughly an eighth are singletons. The sample taken for sequencing was naive CD4+ T cells from blood. Every receptor here comes from a man younger than 45 with type 1 diabetes. The CDR3 runs from the conserved cysteine through the conserved F or W. Each record gives: clone size, D gene, J gene, V gene, CDR3 DNA, CDR3 protein. A D gene is named only where the DNA matches it firmly. Clone size appears in some rows only: once, few, many, or a class for an expanded clone.

>NA|TRBD2|TRBJ2-7|TRBV11-2
TGTGCCAGCAGCGGCGCGAGAGATCGACTAGCGGAATCCTACGAGCAGTACTTC
CASSGARDRLAESYEQYF
>few|NA|TRBJ2-3|TRBV7-2
TGTGCCAGCAGCTGGACAAGACTGGATACGCAGTATTTT
CASSWTRLDTQYF
>few|NA|TRBJ2-1|TRBV5-4
TGTGCCAGCAGCAACGAGGGCCTACCTTGGGATGAGCAGTTCTTC
CASSNEGLPWDEQFF
>NA|TRBD2|TRBJ2-3|TRBV11-2
TGTGCCAGCACCCTTACTAGCGGGGGAGTTACGCAGTATTTT
CASTLTSGGVTQYF
>many|TRBD1|TRBJ2-5|TRBV4-3
TGCGCCAGCAGCCAAGGGACAGGGACGACCCAAGAGACCCAGTACTTC
CASSQGTGTTQETQYF
>few|NA|TRBJ2-5|TRBV6-4
TGTGCCAGCAGAGAGACACGGGAGACCCAGTACTTC
CASRETRETQYF
>NA|NA|TRBJ1-2|TRBV25-1
TGTGCCAGCAGTGAACAGGTTAACTATGGCTACACCTTC
CASSEQVNYGYTF
>NA|TRBD2|TRBJ2-1|TRBV10-3
TGTGCCATCAAAGAGGCGGGAGGGCCCCTCAATGAGCAGTTCTTC
CAIKEAGGPLNEQFF
>NA|TRBD2|TRBJ2-2|TRBV5-6
TGTGCCAGCAGCTCCCCGGGACTAGCGAAGTCCGGGGAGCTGTTTTTT
CASSSPGLAKSGELFF
>NA|NA|TRBJ1-1|TRBV23-1
TGCGCCAGCAGTCAAGGACACGGCACTGAAGCTTTCTTT
CASSQGHGTEAFF
>NA|NA|TRBJ1-5|TRBV19
TGTGCCAGTAGACGGGACACCCCAAGCAATCAGCCCCAGCATTTT
CASRRDTPSNQPQHF
>NA|NA|TRBJ2-7|TRBV21-1
TGTGCCAGCAGCAAAGTCCCGGACAGGGGGACCTACGAGCAGTACTTC
CASSKVPDRGTYEQYF
>few|NA|TRBJ2-1|TRBV30
TGTGCCTGGAGTGTAGCGGGTTCTGGACAGTTCTTC
CAWSVAGSGQFF
>NA|NA|TRBJ1-4|TRBV5-1
TGCGCCAGCACGGTGGGCTCAACTAATGAAAAACTGTTTTTT
CASTVGSTNEKLFF
>NA|NA|TRBJ2-4|TRBV4-3
TGCGCCAGCAGCCAAGTCCAGGGGGGAGGACAGTACTTC
CASSQVQGGGQYF
>few|TRBD1|TRBJ2-7|TRBV27
TGTGCCAGCAGCATGGGGACAGGGAGCTCCTACGAGCAGTACTTC
CASSMGTGSSYEQYF
>NA|NA|TRBJ1-1|TRBV6-5
TGTGCCAGCAGTTATTATATGAACACTGAAGCTTTCTTT
CASSYYMNTEAFF
>NA|TRBD2|TRBJ2-1|TRBV4-2
TGTGCCAGCAGCCAAGATCCGACTAGCGGATACAATGAGCAGTTCTTC
CASSQDPTSGYNEQFF
>few|NA|TRBJ1-1|TRBV7-2
TGTGCCCACCACTTGAGCACTGAAGCTTTCTTT
CAHHLSTEAFF
>few|TRBD2|TRBJ2-7|TRBV5-6
TGTGCCAGCAGCCCAGGGGCGGGGGGCAGGGAGCAGTACTTC
CASSPGAGGREQYF
>few|TRBD1|TRBJ2-7|TRBV6-5
TGTGCCAGCAGCCGGGACAGAAACTACGAGCAGTACTTC
CASSRDRNYEQYF
>few|NA|TRBJ2-3|TRBV25-1
TGTGCCAGCAGTGAATACGAGCGGCCAGATACGCAGTATTTT
CASSEYERPDTQYF
>NA|TRBD2|TRBJ2-1|TRBV5-1
TGCGCCAGCAGCGGCGATAGCGGGTCATACAATGAGCAGTTCTTC
CASSGDSGSYNEQFF
>NA|NA|TRBJ2-4|TRBV4-1
TGCGCCAGCAGCCAAGATGTCCTCTTGCGGACCAAAAACATTCAGTACTTC
CASSQDVLLRTKNIQYF
>few|NA|TRBJ2-5|TRBV6-1
TGTGCCAGCCGCGACAGCCTTGGAGAGACCCAGTACTTC
CASRDSLGETQYF
>few|NA|TRBJ2-5|TRBV6-1
TGTGCCAGCAGTGAAGTGGGCAGATACCAAGAGACCCAGTACTTC
CASSEVGRYQETQYF
>NA|TRBD2|TRBJ2-2|TRBV4-3
TGCGCCAGCAGCCAAGACGGGACTAGCGGGAGGCCCGGGGTCGGGGAGCTGTTTTTT
CASSQDGTSGRPGVGELFF
>few|NA|TRBJ2-4|TRBV7-9
TGTGCCAGCAGCCCCAGCAGGGCAACTTCCCCAAGGGGCATTCAGTACTTC
CASSPSRATSPRGIQYF
>few|NA|TRBJ2-7|TRBV2
TGTGCCAGCAGTTCTCGAAGACAGTTCTCCTACGAGCAGTACTTC
CASSSRRQFSYEQYF
>few|TRBD1|TRBJ1-1|TRBV7-9
TGTGCCAGCAATGACAGGGGAAGAGACACTGAAGCTTTCTTT
CASNDRGRDTEAFF
>few|NA|TRBJ1-2|TRBV7-2
TGTGCCAGCACCGACAGGCCAAACTATGGCTACACCTTC
CASTDRPNYGYTF
>few|TRBD1|TRBJ1-2|TRBV19
TGTGCCAGTAGTCCGAGGGACAGACCTAACTATGGCTACACCTTC
CASSPRDRPNYGYTF